Included here is one TCR beta chain sequence, with context. Its antigen is unknown. It has no much larger one-base neighbor in the sample; base qualities were not kept. The germline ends are 12 bases apart after V is trimmed by 6 bases and J by 3 bases. The germline V gene (reference sequence) specifies SEHNR as CDR1 and FQNEAQ as CDR2. The CDR3, cysteine through phenylalanine, is 13 amino acids long. Here the CDR3 DNA is all that survives: 39 bases in frame from base 1. One collaborating source in Seattle enrolled patients while the patients were actively infected and followed the patients over time throughout the course of disease. Whole blood was collected in K2EDTA tubes by collaborating institutions according to the institutions' own protocols. For TCRbeta analysis, collaborators shipped samples as frozen whole blood, isolated PBMCs, or DNA extracted from either of those sample types. TCRbeta CDR3 regions were amplified from genomic DNA using the immunoSEQ Assay, a bias-controlled multiplex PCR. The original pipeline was this. The number of nucleated cells in each sample was estimated by amplification of reference gene primers within the assay. To quantify the absolute abundance of each unique TCRbeta CDR3 rearrangement, sequence reads were collapsed and filtered. Productive Simpson clonality was computed per sample as the square root of Simpson's diversity index over productive rearrangements. TCRdb holds this immuneACCESS table with in-frame rearrangements only. Some clones are missing; in checked studies, unresolved V genes explain under half, and the rest has no known cause. D and trimming were read from the DNA, whereas the V and J calls and clone size are those reported in that table. Here the sample has around 290,000 clones; 65% to 90% occur a single time. The ten top clones hold around 13% of the sample.

This entry comes from a study of blood T cell repertoires in COVID-19 (dated by TCRdb to the early 2020s). A note on the overall study: The collaborator samples originated in the United States, Italy and Spain and spanned the acute and convalescent phases of COVID-19. The material from the prospective study consisted of cDNA or gDNA derived from T cells, B-cell-depleted T cells, or PBMCs. Deeply sampled blood TCRbeta repertoires from subjects exposed to, actively infected with, or recovered from COVID-19 were included in the dataset. The repertoires were made available in a free public database intended to serve as a resource for research on the immune response to SARS-CoV-2. Samples were obtained from the ongoing ImmuneRACE study (first 160 participants) and from 1,254 subjects provided by 6 global collaborators. The sample metadata nearly always contained a de-identified subject ID, COVID-19 status, age in years and sex. Where available, HLA class I and class II types were taken from metadata supplied by the sample provider and were not determined by assay-based typing.

Findings and caveats that apply to the study as a whole: Clinical and demographic metadata were provided uncurated, with the amount varying by source and participant.

Specimen: peripheral blood. The chain is encoded by TRBV7-9 joined to TRBJ2-7; TRBD1 is possibly the D segment (6 matching bases). The clonotype comes from a woman in her seventies with COVID-19, enrolled during active disease. In nucleotides, the sequence is TGTGCCAGCAGTCCCAGGGGCCGCTACGAGCAGTACTTC. Translated, it gives CASSPRGRYEQYF.